The 2 T cell receptor beta chains below come from one sample, sequenced in a study of blood T cell repertoires in COVID-19. Assay used: immunoSEQ multiplex PCR; TCRdb lists only in-frame clones, some missing. The table includes more than 200,000 clones, approximately 80% detected once. The sequenced sample was peripheral blood. The receptor source for this set is a woman aged 80 or older with acute or convalescent COVID-19.

V is TRBV4-1 and J is TRBJ1-5, with 8 bases aligning to TRBD1. The V gene's germline CDR1 is MGHRA and CDR2 YSYEKL. CDR3 length equals 14 residues. V dropped 4 bases and J dropped 2; count of bases not matched to a gene: 1. The CDR3 here is CASSPGQGNQPQHF. CDR3 coding DNA: TGCGCCAGCAGCCCGGGACAGGGCAATCAGCCCCAGCATTTT.

The count of this clone is one. This sequence joins TRBV6-2 or TRBV6-3 and TRBJ2-5; 9 bases fit TRBD1. Germline V gene lookup returns CDR1 MNHEY and CDR2 SVGEGT. CDR3 length equals 15 residues. V was pared by 6 bases and J by 5 bases, with 10 bases of the junction left unmatched. CDR3 in amino acids: CASSSITGGVETQYF. The CDR3 bases are TGTGCCAGCAGCTCCATCACAGGGGGCGTTGAGACCCAGTACTTC.